Below are 19 T cell receptor beta chains sequenced from a single sample in a study of T cell responses to AZD1222 COVID-19 vaccine. TCRdb's copy holds only in-frame clones and misses some; the assay was immunoSEQ multiplex PCR. The table lists some 130,000 clones, 87% of them singletons. The specimen comprised peripheral blood, sampled on day 0 of AZD1222 vaccination. These receptors were taken from an adult in good health.

The genes are TRBV5-8 and TRBJ1-6; no definite D call. V lost 6 bases and J lost 4, with 14 bases in between. Germline V gives CDR1 SGHTS, CDR2 YDEGEE. This CDR3 has 15 residues. The CDR3 spells CASTPGWEYNSPLHF. CDR3 DNA sequence: TGTGCCAGCACCCCGGGTTGGGAGTATAATTCACCCCTCCACTTT.

This clone turned up a few times. The V gene is TRBV18, the J gene TRBJ1-5; the D is unclear. This CDR3 contains 13 residues. Germline V lookup: CDR1 KGHSH, CDR2 LQKENI. The V gene lost 4 bases and the J gene lost 3 bases, with 7 bases spanning the gap. DNA for the CDR3: TGTGCCAGCTCACAGGGAACCAATCAGCCCCAGCATTTT. It is translated as CASSQGTNQPQHF.

The chain has TRBV6-6 and TRBJ1-1; a weak D match, TRBD1 (6 bases). This CDR3 is built from 16 residues. Trimming cost V 2 bases and J 4 bases, with 17 bases left between them. The germline V gene encodes CDR1 MNHNY and CDR2 SVGAGI (reference sequence). This CDR3 reads CASSYEQGRGGTEAFF. The CDR3 DNA reads as TGTGCCAGCAGTTACGAACAGGGACGGGGGGGCACTGAAGCTTTCTTT.

The chain joins TRBV20-1 to TRBJ2-7; D may be TRBD1 (5 bases). Deletions cut 3 bases from V and 2 bases from J, with 11 bases between. The CDR3 runs 13 residues. Germline loops: CDR1 DFQATT, CDR2 SNEGSKA (reference sequence). The CDR3 reads CSASNPTAYEQYF. DNA of the CDR3: TGCAGTGCTAGTAACCCGACAGCCTACGAGCAGTACTTC.

CDR3 residues: CASSYSKRGNEKLFF. The CDR3, as DNA: TGTGCCAGCAGTTACTCGAAAAGGGGGAATGAAAAACTGTTTTTT. The chain joins TRBV6-5 to TRBJ1-4, with D possibly TRBD1 on 6 matching bases. CDR3 size: 15 residues. V lost 0 bases and J lost 5, with 10 bases in between. CDR1 is MNHEY and CDR2 is SVGAGI in the germline V gene.

This chain joins TRBV6-5 and TRBJ1-2, with 8 bases identical to TRBD1. The germline gives CDR1 MNHEY, CDR2 SVGAGI. V gave up 5 bases and J gave up 0 bases; unmatched junction bases: 5. CDR3 length: 15 amino acids. As DNA, the CDR3 is TGTGCCAGCAGTCCTGGGACAGGAGCTAACTATGGCTACACCTTC. Encoded protein: CASSPGTGANYGYTF.

V usage is TRBV18 and J usage is TRBJ1-5; the D gene is possibly TRBD1 (5 bases). V was shortened by 3 bases and J by 4 bases, with 10 bases between the two germline ends. The CDR3 has 14 residues. CDR1 KGHSH and CDR2 LQKENI come from the germline V gene. The CDR3 coding sequence is TGTGCCAGCTCACCGGGACGGACAAATCAGCCCCAGCATTTT. The encoded protein is CASSPGRTNQPQHF. Complete variable domain (other parts from reference TRBV18 and TRBJ1-5): NAGVMQNPRHLVRRRGQEARLRCSPMKGHSHVYWYRQLPEEGLKFMVYLQKENIIDESGMPKERFSAEFPKEGPSILRIQQVVRGDSAAYFCASSPGRTNQPQHFGDGTRLSIL.

This clone was counted once. The chain employs TRBV27 and TRBJ1-3, with TRBD1 as a possible D gene (6 bases). The germline V and J ends were trimmed by 5 bases and 2 bases, with 16 bases remaining between them. The CDR3 length is 16 residues. Germline CDR1 reads MNHEY; CDR2 reads SMNVEV (reference sequence). CDR3 DNA sequence: TGTGCCAGCAGTGCCCTCCCCTGGGGGCCTGGAAACACCATATATTTT. Translated, it gives CASSALPWGPGNTIYF.

The rearrangement links TRBV14 to TRBJ2-3; D possibly corresponds to TRBD2 (6 bases). The CDR3 totals 15 residues. CDR1 and CDR2 (germline): SGHDN, FVKESK. The V and J ends lost 0 bases and 7 bases respectively, with 14 bases between them. The chain's CDR3 is CASSQDGRPTNTQYF. CDR3 DNA: TGTGCCAGCAGCCAAGATGGGAGGCCGACAAATACGCAGTATTTT.

The chain has TRBV30 and TRBJ1-3; TRBD1 agrees at 7 bases. The V and J ends lost 3 bases and 3 bases, in that order; junction bases with no gene match: 8. Germline lookup yields CDR1 GTSNPN and CDR2 SVGIG (reference sequence). This CDR3 comprises 15 residues. CDR3 protein: CAWRLTGVLGNTIYF. CDR3 DNA sequence: TGTGCCTGGAGGCTAACAGGGGTACTTGGAAACACCATATATTTT.

The chain has TRBV4-2 and TRBJ1-2; 7 positions agree with TRBD1. Trimming at V came to 4 bases and at J to 3 bases, leaving 8 bases not matched to a gene. The germline V gene encodes CDR1 LGHNA and CDR2 YNFKEQ. The CDR3 totals 15 residues. This CDR3 is CASSPEEGGDYGYTF. The CDR3 region has the DNA TGTGCCAGCAGCCCAGAGGAAGGGGGCGACTATGGCTACACCTTC.

V and J are TRBV7-9 and TRBJ1-5, with a tentative D call TRBD1 (5 bases). Looked up from germline, CDR1 is SEHNR and CDR2 is FQNEAQ (reference sequence). V gave up 1 base and J gave up 10 bases, with 14 bases separating them. The CDR3 totals 14 residues. The CDR3 DNA sequence: TGTGCCAGCAGCTTAGTCGGGGCGGTCGAACCCCAGCATTTT. It specifies CASSLVGAVEPQHF.

The sample holds a few counts of this clone. This sequence joins TRBV10-3 and TRBJ1-6; D not certain. This CDR3 comprises 16 residues. V was pared by 0 bases and J by 2 bases, with 8 bases between. Per germline, CDR1 ENHRY and CDR2 SYGVKD. The CDR3 loop reads CAISESGKTYNSPLHF. The CDR3 region has the DNA TGTGCCATCAGTGAGTCAGGGAAGACCTATAATTCACCCCTCCACTTT.

The chain employs TRBV7-2 and TRBJ2-3; TRBD2 agrees at 11 bases. Germline CDR1 is SGHTA and CDR2 is FQGNSA. V shed 5 bases, J shed 4 bases, and the junction held 8 bases outside the gene matches. This CDR3 comprises 16 residues. CDR3: CASSHFSGGAPDTQYF. CDR3 DNA sequence: TGTGCCAGCAGCCACTTTAGCGGGGGGGCGCCAGATACGCAGTATTTT.

The V gene is TRBV28, the J gene TRBJ1-5, with TRBD1 as a possible D gene (6 bases). The CDR3 is made up of 15 amino acids. Deletions cut 3 bases from V and 5 bases from J, with 14 bases between. Germline CDR1 MDHEN, CDR2 SYDVKM. CDR3: CASSLGGGRDQPQHF. The CDR3 DNA follows: TGTGCCAGCAGTTTGGGAGGGGGTAGGGATCAGCCCCAGCATTTT.

This clone was counted once. The chain combines TRBV28 with TRBJ2-3; D uncertain. The germline V gene encodes CDR1 MDHEN and CDR2 SYDVKM. There are 11 residues in the CDR3. V lost 8 bases to trimming and J lost 9 bases, with 12 bases between them. The CDR3 region is CASADLGTQYF. Written as DNA, the CDR3 is TGTGCCAGCGCTGATTTGGGGACGCAGTATTTT. Supplemented by reference TRBV28 and TRBJ2-3, the full variable domain reads DVKVTQSSRYLVKRTGEKVFLECVQDMDHENMFWYRQDPGLGLRLIYFSYDVKMKEKGDIPEGYSVSREKKERFSLILESASTNQTSMYLCASADLGTQYFGPGTRLTVL.

V is TRBV10-1 and J is TRBJ1-1; D call uncertain. The CDR3 has 11 amino acids. The ends were cut back, 6 bases at V and 11 bases at J, with 13 bases in the middle. From germline, CDR1 is WNHNN and CDR2 SYGVQD (reference sequence). The DNA of the CDR3 is TGCGCCAGCAGATTTGCAACTCCGGCTTTCTTT. It encodes CASRFATPAFF.

V gene TRBV19 combines with J gene TRBJ2-3; D not certain. The CDR3 totals 19 residues. V was trimmed by 9 bases and J by 2 bases, leaving 30 bases between them. Looked up from germline, CDR1 is LNHDA and CDR2 is SQIVND (reference sequence). The CDR3 DNA sequence: TGTGCCAGGATGTGCGCAGACCAATCTCCCAAAATGAACACAGATACGCAGTATTTT. Its translation is CARMCADQSPKMNTDTQYF.

This clone appeared a single time. The rearrangement links TRBV5-1 to TRBJ2-5; possibly TRBD1 for D (6 bases). Germline V gene sequence: CDR1 SGHRS, CDR2 YFSETQ. This CDR3 region has 13 residues. V shed 4 bases and J shed 3 bases, with 10 bases lying between them. The CDR3 sequence is CASSPAGEETQYF. The CDR3 DNA reads TGCGCCAGCAGCCCCGCAGGGGAAGAGACCCAGTACTTC.